These 16 T cell receptor beta chains originate from one sample sequenced in a study of immune characterization of retroperitoneal liposarcoma. MiXCR, run by TCRdb on the PCR reads, gives a single entry per CDR3 protein. The table records around 11,000 distinct CDR3 sequences, roughly 53% of them present only once. Sequencing was carried out using tumor tissue. These receptors originate from a female donor with retroperitoneal liposarcoma.

The rearrangement uses TRBV7-2 and TRBJ2-5; tentative D call: TRBD2 (6 bases). There are 14 residues in the CDR3. The V gene's germline CDR1 is SGHTA and CDR2 FQGNSA. Between the trimmed V and J ends, which lost 5 bases and 13 bases, there was a span of 23 bases. The CDR3 region has the DNA TGTGCCAGCAGCCCCCGCGGGAAGAGCACACGTCTGTACTTC. It is translated as CASSPRGKSTRLYF.

This clonotype appeared a single time. This rearrangement joins TRBV6-1 to TRBJ2-1; 7 bases agree with TRBD1. CDR3 length: 13 amino acids. V shed 7 bases, J shed 4 bases, and the junction held 4 bases outside the gene matches. Germline V gives CDR1 MNHNS, CDR2 SASEGT. The CDR3 region has the DNA TGTGCCAGCACTCTGACAGGGTACAATGAGCAGTTCTTC. Its protein is CASTLTGYNEQFF.

The gene calls are TRBV6-1 and TRBJ1-2, with a possible D match to TRBD1 (5 bases). Germline V gene data show CDR1 as MNHNS and CDR2 as SASEGT. The CDR3 runs to 14 residues. The V end was cut by 2 bases, the J end by 0 bases, with 7 bases between. The CDR3 loop reads CASSEWGTNYGYTF. The CDR3 DNA reads TGTGCCAGCAGTGAATGGGGGACTAACTATGGCTACACCTTC.

This sequence joins TRBV8-2 and TRBJ2-5. TRBV8-2 is classified as a pseudogene. This CDR3 region has 10 residues. CDR3 sequence: CAQIIKKKKF. CDR3 DNA: TGTGCCCAGATAATTAAAAAAAAAAAATTT.

This chain links TRBV6-6 with TRBJ2-1; D may correspond to TRBD1 or TRBD2 (6 bases each). The J call may be wrong; the DNA end is better matched by TRBJ2-7. The CDR3 loop spans 15 amino acids. The V gene's germline CDR1 is MNHNY and CDR2 SVGAGI (reference sequence). The CDR3 here is CASSYSGGLQNEQYF. For the CDR3, the DNA is TGTGCCAGCAGTTACTCAGGGGGACTGCAGAACGAGCAGTACTTC.

The chain links TRBV6-1 to TRBJ2-2; 8 positions agree with TRBD2. The CDR3 length is 14 residues. Germline values: CDR1 MNHNS, CDR2 SASEGT. V gave up 3 bases and J gave up 3 bases; unmatched junction bases: 0. The chain's CDR3 is CASSDGGDTGELFF. The CDR3 DNA is TGTGCCAGCAGTGACGGGGGGGACACCGGGGAGCTGTTTTTT.

The chain is built from TRBV6-1 and TRBJ1-2; 9 bases agree with TRBD1. The CDR3 extends over 14 amino acids. Trimming removed 5 bases from V and 7 bases from J; junction bases left unmatched: 8. Germline CDR1 and CDR2: MNHNS and SASEGT. The chain's CDR3 is CASSPQGAHFGYTF. The CDR3 nucleotides read TGTGCCAGCAGTCCACAGGGGGCGCATTTTGGCTACACCTTC.

This clonotype was seen only a few times. The genes are TRBV6-1 and TRBJ2-7; 8 nucleotides agree with TRBD1. Germline V gene sequence: CDR1 MNHNS, CDR2 SASEGT. This CDR3 spans 14 amino acids. V was clipped by 5 bases and J by 2 bases; unmatched bases: 5. In nucleotides, the CDR3 is TGTGCCAGCAGTCCCACAGGGGGGACCTACGAGCAGTACTTC. Encoded protein: CASSPTGGTYEQYF.

The V gene is TRBV27, the J gene TRBJ1-4; TRBD1 matches 8 bases. The germline CDR1 and CDR2 sequences are MNHEY and SMNVEV (reference sequence). The CDR3 runs to 16 residues. J gave up 0 bases and V 8 bases, and 8 bases lay outside the gene matches. In DNA form, the CDR3 reads TGTGCCAGCTTCCGGGACAGGCAATCAACTAATGAAAAACTGTTTTTT. Its translation is CASFRDRQSTNEKLFF.

The gene calls are TRBV6-1 and TRBJ2-1, with 13 nucleotides matching TRBD2. The CDR3 is made up of 15 amino acids. The V gene end was trimmed by 6 bases and the J gene end by 6 bases; junction bases not matched to a gene: 5. Germline lookup yields CDR1 MNHNS and CDR2 SASEGT. The CDR3 loop reads CASRKLAGGANEQFF. For the CDR3, the DNA is TGTGCCAGCAGGAAACTAGCGGGAGGGGCCAATGAGCAGTTCTTC.

The CDR3: CASTSEGGSGETQYF. CDR3 nucleotide sequence: TGTGCCAGCACTTCCGAGGGGGGTAGCGGGGAGACCCAGTACTTC. The chain is built from TRBV6-6 and TRBJ2-5; D might be TRBD2 (7 bases). V gave up 7 bases and J gave up 5 bases, with 20 bases separating them. Germline-derived CDR1 and CDR2 are MNHNY and SVGAGI (reference sequence). This CDR3 has 15 residues.

The chain carries TRBV6-5 and TRBJ2-5, with TRBD1 matching 9 bases. Germline lookup yields CDR1 MNHEY and CDR2 SVGAGI. With 5 bases clipped from V and 11 bases from J, the junction kept 15 bases outside the gene matches. The CDR3 sequence is 15 residues long. CDR3 sequence: CASSTRQGGYNEQYF. As DNA, the CDR3 is TGTGCCAGCAGTACTCGACAGGGGGGCTACAATGAGCAGTACTTC.

The DNA for the CDR3 is TGTGCCAGCGCCGACAGGGGTGGATCGCAGTATTTT. This codes for CASADRGGSQYF. The rearrangement joins TRBV27 to TRBJ2-3, with 8 bases aligning to TRBD1. V lost 8 bases and J lost 10; bases outside the gene matches: 8. This CDR3 contains 12 residues. Per the germline V gene, CDR1 is MNHEY and CDR2 is SMNVEV (reference sequence).

This clonotype is medium-sized. The chain combines TRBV12-3 or TRBV12-4 with TRBJ2-1, with 10 bases identical to TRBD1. This CDR3 is 15 amino acids long. Trimming took 10 bases from V and 8 from J; bases not matched to a gene: 14. Here the CDR3 reads CATTFGTGVSYEQFF. CDR3 nucleotides: TGTGCCACCACCTTTGGGACAGGGGTATCTTATGAGCAGTTCTTC.

This sequence joins TRBV7-6 and TRBJ2-1; no reliable D call. This CDR3 comprises 13 residues. Trimming removed 6 bases from V and 10 bases from J, with 16 bases in between. In germline, CDR1 is SGHVS, CDR2 FNYEAQ. Here the CDR3 DNA reads TGTGCCAGCAGTACCGAGGCTTTCTACGAGCAGTTCTTC. This encodes CASSTEAFYEQFF.

The chain uses TRBV6-1 and TRBJ2-1; perhaps D is TRBD1 or TRBD2 (5 bases each). The V and J ends lost 4 bases and 4 bases respectively, with 14 bases between them. The germline gives CDR1 MNHNS, CDR2 SASEGT. The CDR3 has 15 residues. CDR3 residues: CASSVGLEGYNEQFF. CDR3 nucleotide sequence: TGTGCCAGCAGTGTCGGGCTAGAGGGGTACAATGAGCAGTTCTTC.